This T cell receptor beta chain was sequenced in a study of response to subunit inactivated influenza vaccine. The study, taken as a whole, reports: The authors suggested that every seasonal influenza vaccination recruits few new T cells.

Using its own MiXCR run on the RT-PCR reads, TCRdb lists one record per CDR3 protein. Of some 480,000 distinct CDR3 sequences listed, about a tenth are singletons. The table lists this clonotype with a few counts. Its antigen is not known. V lost 6 bases and J lost 6, with 12 bases in between. CDR3 size: 13 residues. The sequence was obtained from a man between 45 and 60 years old who received an inactivated influenza vaccine. The sequencing here drew on PBMCs from blood, taken around seven weeks after vaccination. V is TRBV12-3 or TRBV12-4 and J is TRBJ1-5; D not resolved. CDR3 DNA sequence: TGTGCCAGCAGCCTCAACGACGGTCAGCCCCAGCATTTT. Protein sequence: CASSLNDGQPQHF.